The 30 T cell receptor beta chains below were found in one sample sequenced in a study of blood T cell repertoires in COVID-19. Repertoires were generated with immunoSEQ multiplex PCR, while TCRdb's copy carries only in-frame clones and drops some. The sample has 200,000 to 300,000 clones; less than 90% are singletons. Sequencing was carried out using peripheral blood. The receptors stem from a man aged 30-40 years with active or convalescent COVID-19.

This chain joins TRBV5-4 and TRBJ1-2; 7 nucleotides line up with TRBD1. The germline CDR1 and CDR2 sequences are SGHNT and YYREEE (reference sequence). The CDR3 has 14 amino acids. Trimming cost V 4 bases and J 4 bases; bases outside gene matches: 7. CDR3 in amino acids: CASSGPTGIYGYTF. For the CDR3, the DNA is TGTGCCAGCAGCGGACCGACAGGGATCTATGGCTACACCTTC.

The rearrangement uses TRBV11-2 and TRBJ2-7; TRBD2 matches at 7 bases. Germline V CDR1 and CDR2: SGHAT, FQNNGV. The CDR3 is 19 residues long. The junction had 16 bases not matched to a gene; V was cut back by 1 base and J by 1 base. The CDR3 here is CASSLVWGSAGMGSYEQYF. The CDR3 DNA is TGTGCCAGCAGCTTAGTTTGGGGGTCAGCGGGGATGGGATCCTACGAGCAGTACTTC.

V usage is TRBV19 and J usage is TRBJ2-3; 10 bases agree with TRBD2. The V and J ends lost 3 bases and 0 bases, in that order; junction bases with no gene match: 6. Per germline, CDR1 LNHDA and CDR2 SQIVND (reference sequence). The CDR3 loop spans 17 amino acids. The CDR3 nucleotides are TGTGCCAGTAGTATGAATAGCGGGGGGTCGAGCACAGATACGCAGTATTTT. Protein product: CASSMNSGGSSTDTQYF. Variable domain in full (rest from reference TRBV19 and TRBJ2-3): DGGITQSPKYLFRKEGQNVTLSCEQNLNHDAMYWYRQDPGQGLRLIYYSQIVNDFQKGDIAEGYSVSREKKESFPLTVTSAQKNPTAFYLCASSMNSGGSSTDTQYFGPGTRLTVL.

This clone was counted a few times. V usage is TRBV6-5 and J usage is TRBJ2-1; maybe TRBD2 (6 bases). CDR3 length: 16 amino acids. CDR1 is MNHEY, CDR2 SVGAGI, per germline. Trimming stripped 2 bases from V and 5 bases from J, with 16 bases between. The CDR3 DNA follows: TGTGCCAGCAGTTACCCTGGGGGGACGGGTAACAATGAGCAGTTCTTC. It specifies CASSYPGGTGNNEQFF.

The chain recombines TRBV9 with TRBJ2-3; D unclear. The CDR3 length is 14 residues. V was trimmed by 1 base and J by 3 bases, leaving 9 bases between them. The germline gives CDR1 SGDLS, CDR2 YYNGEE. CDR3 sequence: CASSVFQKTDTQYF. CDR3 nucleotide sequence: TGTGCCAGCAGCGTATTCCAGAAAACAGATACGCAGTATTTT.

The chain recombines TRBV19 with TRBJ1-2; no definite D call. V was trimmed by 5 bases and J by 5 bases, leaving 9 bases between them. Per the germline V gene, CDR1 is LNHDA and CDR2 is SQIVND (reference sequence). This CDR3 contains 12 residues. The CDR3 loop reads CASSAGDYGYTF. CDR3 sequence (DNA): TGTGCCAGTAGTGCGGGAGATTATGGCTACACCTTC.

The rearrangement uses TRBV19 and TRBJ2-3; 14 bases line up with TRBD2. Germline lookup yields CDR1 LNHDA and CDR2 SQIVND (reference sequence). The CDR3 sequence is 15 residues long. V lost 3 bases and J lost 8; bases outside the gene matches: 4. In DNA, the CDR3 is TGTGCCAGTAGTATCTCGACTAGCGGGGGGGCTACGCAGTATTTT. Translation: CASSISTSGGATQYF.

This sequence joins TRBV7-9 and TRBJ2-5; D gene unclear. The CDR3 extends over 11 amino acids. With 7 bases removed from V and 4 bases from J, the gap between germline ends came to 7 bases. In germline, CDR1 is SEHNR, CDR2 FQNEAQ (reference sequence). For the CDR3, the DNA is TGTGCCAGCACTCCGGGAGAGACCCAGTACTTC. Its translation: CASTPGETQYF.

This rearrangement joins TRBV3-1 (or the pseudogene TRBV3-2) to TRBJ2-3; 9 bases are a match to TRBD2. Trimming at V came to 1 base and at J to 3 bases, leaving 11 bases not matched to a gene. The CDR3 length is 18 residues. In germline, CDR1 is LGHDT, CDR2 YNNKEL (reference sequence). CDR3 sequence: CASSQAPGGSGGTDTQYF. As DNA, the CDR3 is TGTGCCAGCAGCCAAGCCCCCGGGGGTAGCGGGGGAACAGATACGCAGTATTTT.

The chain employs TRBV7-7 and TRBJ2-2, with D possibly matching TRBD2 (5 bases). CDR3 length equals 14 residues. Germline V gene sequence: CDR1 SSHAT, CDR2 FNYEAQ (reference sequence). Trimming shortened V by 5 bases and J by 3 bases, and 10 bases separated the two germline ends. The CDR3 reads CASSLERHTGELFF. For the CDR3, the DNA is TGTGCCAGCAGCCTAGAGCGGCACACCGGGGAGCTGTTTTTT.

This rearrangement joins TRBV30 to TRBJ1-5; D is ambiguous. The CDR3 totals 13 residues. CDR1 is GTSNPN, CDR2 SVGIG, per germline (reference sequence). The V end lost 0 bases, the J end lost 15 bases, and 18 bases lay between the germline ends. CDR3: CAWSVNSEVARHF. The CDR3 nucleotides are TGTGCCTGGAGTGTAAATAGCGAAGTAGCGAGGCATTTT.

The chain employs TRBV21-1 and TRBJ2-4; the D call TRBD1 from the table was never checked on the DNA. TRBV21-1 is a pseudogene locus. The CDR3 covers 15 residues. This CDR3 is CASSGPGGPWNIQYF. As DNA, the CDR3 is TGTGCCAGCAGTGGGCCAGGGGGGCCGTGGAACATTCAGTACTTC.

This rearrangement joins TRBV4-3 to TRBJ1-1, with D unclear. This CDR3 spans 14 amino acids. Trimming removed 4 bases from V and 6 bases from J, with 15 bases in between. Germline V gives CDR1 LGHNA, CDR2 YSLEER. The CDR3 reads CASSRTEAGSEAFF. The DNA for the CDR3 is TGCGCCAGCAGCCGCACAGAGGCGGGCTCTGAAGCTTTCTTT.

The chain is built from TRBV3-1 (or the pseudogene TRBV3-2) and TRBJ2-7; D possibly corresponds to TRBD2 (6 bases). Germline-derived CDR1 and CDR2 are LGHDT and YNNKEL (reference sequence). The CDR3 covers 15 residues. The V end was cut by 5 bases, the J end by 0 bases, with 14 bases between. CDR3 residues: CASSFAGFLSYEQYF. CDR3 nucleotides: TGTGCCAGCAGCTTCGCGGGGTTCCTCTCCTACGAGCAGTACTTC.

This chain connects TRBV19 to TRBJ1-1, with unresolved D. Trimming cost V 5 bases and J 4 bases, with 11 bases left between them. CDR1 is LNHDA, CDR2 SQIVND, per germline (reference sequence). The CDR3 runs 13 residues. CDR3 DNA sequence: TGTGCCAGTAGTGCAACGGGTATCACTGAAGCTTTCTTT. This gives the protein CASSATGITEAFF.

V and J are TRBV5-8 and TRBJ1-1, with D possibly matching TRBD1 (5 bases). The CDR3 has 13 residues. Trimming cost V 4 bases and J 4 bases, with 11 bases left between them. Germline lookup yields CDR1 SGHTS and CDR2 YDEGEE. This chain's CDR3 is CASSGRVLTEAFF. The DNA for the CDR3 is TGTGCCAGCAGCGGCAGGGTGCTCACTGAAGCTTTCTTT.

There are a few counts of this clone. The chain combines TRBV6-1 with TRBJ1-5; D ambiguous. The CDR3 runs to 14 residues. V was shortened by 2 bases and J by 7 bases, with 12 bases between the two germline ends. Germline CDR1 is MNHNS and CDR2 is SASEGT. In DNA, the CDR3 is TGTGCCAGCAGTGAAATAGTCGCAGGACAGCCCCAGCATTTT. Its translation: CASSEIVAGQPQHF.

The V and J genes are TRBV7-2 and TRBJ2-7; 12 nucleotides align to TRBD1. This CDR3 has 15 residues. CDR1 SGHTA and CDR2 FQGNSA come from the germline V gene. V lost 4 bases and J lost 7; bases outside the gene matches: 8. The CDR3 region is CASSSAGQGAGEQYF. The CDR3, as DNA: TGTGCCAGCAGCTCAGCGGGACAGGGGGCAGGAGAGCAGTACTTC.

This chain connects TRBV6-1 to TRBJ2-7, with TRBD2 identical over 7 bases. This CDR3 is 16 amino acids long. V lost 1 base, J lost 1 base, and 7 bases stayed unmatched. CDR1 is MNHNS and CDR2 is SASEGT in the germline V gene. CDR3 residues: CASSEEFLAESYEQYF. The CDR3, as DNA: TGTGCCAGCAGTGAAGAATTCCTAGCGGAGTCCTACGAGCAGTACTTC.

The gene calls are TRBV4-1 and TRBJ2-2; TRBD2 agrees at 9 bases. J was trimmed by 3 bases and V by 5 bases; bases with no gene match: 4. Looked up from germline, CDR1 is MGHRA and CDR2 is YSYEKL. CDR3 length: 15 amino acids. For the CDR3, the DNA is TGCGCCAGCAGCGCGGGGGGGTGGGACACCGGGGAGCTGTTTTTT. This codes for CASSAGGWDTGELFF.

The chain combines TRBV7-3 with TRBJ1-5; D uncertain. V was clipped by 1 base and J by 1 base, with 14 bases between them. CDR3 size: 17 residues. Germline V gives CDR1 SGHTA, CDR2 FQGTGA. The CDR3 DNA is TGTGCCAGCAGCTTAAGAGGGCAGGTCCTCAGCAATCAGCCCCAGCATTTT. It codes for CASSLRGQVLSNQPQHF. Full variable domain (missing parts from reference TRBV7-3 and TRBJ1-5): GAGVSQTPSNKVTEKGKYVELRCDPISGHTALYWYRQSLGQGPEFLIYFQGTGAADDSGLPNDRFFAVRPEGSVSTLKIQRTERGDSAVYLCASSLRGQVLSNQPQHFGDGTRLSIL.

This clone has just a few counts. The J gene is TRBJ1-5, the V gene TRBV10-2; TRBD1 might be the D (5 bases). Germline V CDR1 and CDR2: WSHSY, SAAADI. Trimming took off 1 base at V and 4 bases at J, with 14 bases between the two ends. The CDR3 extends over 16 amino acids. The CDR3 loop is CASSELGRVSNQPQHF. The CDR3 region has the DNA TGCGCCAGCAGTGAGTTAGGCAGGGTATCGAATCAGCCCCAGCATTTT.

This chain uses TRBV2 with TRBJ1-2, with D perhaps matching TRBD1 (6 bases). Germline V gives CDR1 SNHLY, CDR2 FYNNEI. The CDR3 spans 14 residues. Trimming stripped 0 bases from V and 5 bases from J, with 10 bases between. The CDR3 DNA reads as TGTGCCAGCAGTGAAGCACAGGGTAGTTATGGCTACACCTTC. Its protein is CASSEAQGSYGYTF.

This clone was seen a single time. The chain employs TRBV24-1 and TRBJ2-3, with D possibly matching TRBD1 (6 bases). The V gene lost 1 base and the J gene lost 3 bases, with 13 bases spanning the gap. Germline V gives CDR1 KGHDR, CDR2 SFDVKD. The CDR3 extends over 16 amino acids. The CDR3 loop reads CATSDFNLGGTDTQYF. Here the CDR3 DNA reads TGTGCCACCAGTGATTTTAACCTAGGGGGAACAGATACGCAGTATTTT.

The chain combines TRBV6-1 with TRBJ1-1; D is undetermined. The CDR3 contains 14 residues. The ends were cut back, 3 bases at V and 3 bases at J, with 11 bases in the middle. Germline assignment: CDR1 MNHNS and CDR2 SASEGT. DNA of the CDR3: TGTGCCAGCAGTGACCGACACCAGGACACTGAAGCTTTCTTT. Encoded protein: CASSDRHQDTEAFF.

The chain combines TRBV19 with TRBJ2-7, with D possibly matching TRBD1 (5 bases). Trimming took off 4 bases at V and 2 bases at J, with 9 bases between the two ends. Per germline, CDR1 LNHDA and CDR2 SQIVND (reference sequence). This CDR3 region has 13 residues. The DNA for the CDR3 is TGTGCCAGTAGTACGGGCAGGGCCTACGAGCAGTACTTC. This translates into CASSTGRAYEQYF.

A word on this clone: At one boundary the junction diverges from the germline segment, which might be a read error. This chain uses TRBV6-1 with TRBJ2-7; D is unresolved. Germline V gene sequence: CDR1 MNHNS, CDR2 SASEGT. The CDR3 consists of 11 residues. This CDR3 reads CASSEGRGIRF. The CDR3 DNA is TGTGCCAGCAGTGAAGGCCGAGGAATTCGGTTC.

This rearrangement joins TRBV6-2 or TRBV6-3 to TRBJ2-7; D unresolved. Looked up from germline, CDR1 is MNHEY and CDR2 is SVGEGT. This CDR3 has 12 residues. Trimming removed 2 bases from V and 6 bases from J, with 8 bases in between. DNA for the CDR3: TGTGCCAGCAGTTACCCCCCCCTCGAGCAGTACTTC. Residues: CASSYPPLEQYF.

This clone has only one observation. This chain links TRBV7-3 with TRBJ2-3; 8 bases match TRBD2. CDR1 and CDR2 (germline): SGHTA, FQGTGA. V shed 1 base, J shed 4 bases, and the junction held 4 bases outside the gene matches. The CDR3 length is 15 residues. The DNA of the CDR3 is TGTGCCAGCAGCTTAATTACGGGGGGGCCAGATACGCAGTATTTT. Protein product: CASSLITGGPDTQYF.

This chain links TRBV6-5 with TRBJ1-1, with D maybe TRBD1 (6 bases). Germline loops: CDR1 MNHEY, CDR2 SVGAGI. This CDR3 has 14 amino acids. The V gene lost 2 bases and the J gene lost 5 bases, with 12 bases spanning the gap. The CDR3 loop reads CASSYARGRTEAFF. The CDR3 DNA follows: TGTGCCAGCAGTTACGCCAGGGGTAGAACTGAAGCTTTCTTT.